What follows are 19 T cell receptor beta chains derived from one specimen sequenced in a study of T cell responses to AZD1222 COVID-19 vaccine. The method was immunoSEQ multiplex PCR; TCRdb's version includes in-frame clones alone and lacks a portion of them. In the table there are 100,000 or so clones, 70% to 90% of which are singletons. The sequencing here drew on peripheral blood, taken on day 0 of AZD1222 vaccination. These receptor sequences come from an adult in good health.

This sequence joins TRBV2 and TRBJ1-5, with a possible D match to TRBD1 (6 bases). Between the trimmed V and J ends, which lost 6 bases and 8 bases, there was a span of 14 bases. This CDR3 spans 13 amino acids. Germline CDR1 SNHLY, CDR2 FYNNEI. The CDR3 nucleotides read TGTGCCAGCAGGCGACAGGTGCTGGAGCCCCAGCATTTT. Translation gives CASRRQVLEPQHF.

This sequence joins TRBV10-3 and TRBJ1-5; TRBD1 matches at 10 bases. Germline CDR1 reads ENHRY; CDR2 reads SYGVKD. This CDR3 has 13 amino acids. The V and J ends lost 8 bases and 6 bases, in that order; junction bases with no gene match: 4. The CDR3 reads CAIGDRGLQPQHF. The CDR3 DNA is TGTGCCATCGGCGACAGGGGGCTTCAGCCCCAGCATTTT.

V is TRBV5-4 and J is TRBJ2-3, with a weak D call TRBD2 (5 bases). Trimming removed 4 bases from V and 0 bases from J, with 15 bases in between. This CDR3 contains 16 residues. The V gene's germline CDR1 is SGHNT and CDR2 YYREEE (reference sequence). As DNA, the CDR3 is TGTGCCAGCAGCGCCACGGGGAGAACCAGCACAGATACGCAGTATTTT. This sequence encodes CASSATGRTSTDTQYF.

This clone was counted only a few times. The chain uses TRBV7-2 and TRBJ1-4; D is undetermined. CDR1 is SGHTA and CDR2 is FQGNSA in the germline V gene. The CDR3 spans 13 residues. The V end was cut by 1 base, the J end by 3 bases, with 3 bases between. CDR3 bases: TGTGCCAGCAGCTTAGAGCCTAATGAAAAACTGTTTTTT. Amino acid sequence: CASSLEPNEKLFF.

This clone was picked up a small number of times. The V gene is TRBV14, the J gene TRBJ1-1; D remains unclear. Germline V CDR1 and CDR2: SGHDN, FVKESK. This CDR3 has 15 amino acids. V was pared by 5 bases and J by 0 bases, with 13 bases between. The chain's CDR3 is CASSFGVGVNTEAFF. In nucleotides, the CDR3 is TGTGCCAGCAGCTTCGGGGTCGGGGTGAACACTGAAGCTTTCTTT.

The V gene is TRBV12-3 or TRBV12-4, the J gene TRBJ1-3; D unclear. V was clipped by 7 bases and J by 0 bases, with 7 bases between them. The CDR3 covers 13 residues. Written as DNA, the CDR3 is TGTGCCAGCAAACAGAGCTCTGGAAACACCATATATTTT. Protein product: CASKQSSGNTIYF.

The V and J genes are TRBV7-2 and TRBJ1-5, with D perhaps matching TRBD1 (5 bases). Germline V gene lookup returns CDR1 SGHTA and CDR2 FQGNSA. Trimming left V 5 bases short and J 7 bases short, with 12 bases between. This CDR3 comprises 13 residues. The CDR3 nucleotides read TGTGCCAGCAGCGTTAGCTGGGGGCAGCCCCAGCATTTT. Translating it yields CASSVSWGQPQHF.

The CDR3 here is CASSQEVSNSPLHF. Written as DNA, the CDR3 is TGTGCCAGCAGCCAAGAAGTTTCTAATTCACCCCTCCACTTT. The V gene is TRBV3-1 (or the pseudogene TRBV3-2), the J gene TRBJ1-6; D ambiguous. The length of the CDR3 is 14 residues. From germline, CDR1 is LGHDT and CDR2 YNNKEL (reference sequence). V was clipped by 0 bases and J by 6 bases, with 6 bases between them.

The chain combines TRBV19 with TRBJ1-6; 7 bases agree with TRBD1. The CDR3 extends over 14 amino acids. Germline V lookup: CDR1 LNHDA, CDR2 SQIVND (reference sequence). After removal of 6 bases from V and 7 bases from J, the junction contained 6 bases not matched to a gene. The CDR3 reads CASRIQGWNSPLHF. The CDR3 nucleotides read TGTGCCAGTAGGATACAGGGGTGGAATTCACCCCTCCACTTT.

The CDR3 loop is CASSSGTNNEQFF. Here the CDR3 DNA reads TGTGCCAGCAGCTCCGGGACTAACAATGAGCAGTTCTTC. The chain links TRBV11-3 to TRBJ2-1; 7 bases match TRBD2. The CDR3 runs to 13 residues. V lost 4 bases, J lost 5 bases, and 2 bases stayed unmatched. From germline, CDR1 is SGHNT and CDR2 YENEEA.

V gene TRBV3-1 (or the pseudogene TRBV3-2) combines with J gene TRBJ1-2; the D gene is possibly TRBD1 (5 bases). The germline V and J ends were trimmed by 4 bases and 6 bases, with 12 bases remaining between them. CDR1 is LGHDT and CDR2 is YNNKEL in the germline V gene (reference sequence). This CDR3 contains 13 residues. Here the CDR3 reads CASSRQSEHGYTF. CDR3 in DNA: TGTGCCAGCAGCCGACAGTCCGAGCATGGCTACACCTTC.

CDR3 sequence reads: CATSVDGNLRGGDTQYF. CDR3 DNA: TGTGCCACCAGTGTCGACGGGAACCTCCGGGGAGGTGATACGCAGTATTTT. The V gene is TRBV24-1, the J gene TRBJ2-3; possible D gene TRBD2, 6 bases. Trimming shortened V by 5 bases and J by 6 bases, and 23 bases separated the two germline ends. This CDR3 has 17 amino acids. Germline lookup yields CDR1 KGHDR and CDR2 SFDVKD.

The rearrangement links TRBV6-5 to TRBJ2-1; D remains unclear. The CDR3 is 15 amino acids. With 4 bases removed from V and 5 bases from J, the gap between germline ends came to 15 bases. Germline-derived CDR1 and CDR2 are MNHEY and SVGAGI. For the CDR3, the DNA is TGTGCCAGCAGTTTCGTCAGGTTGCCCAACAATGAGCAGTTCTTC. The encoded protein is CASSFVRLPNNEQFF.

The chain uses TRBV5-4 and TRBJ1-2; 8 bases are shared with TRBD1. Germline lookup yields CDR1 SGHNT and CDR2 YYREEE (reference sequence). V lost 0 bases and J lost 4; bases outside the gene matches: 5. The CDR3 extends over 15 amino acids. In DNA, the CDR3 is TGTGCCAGCAGCTTGGATGCAGGGGGCACCTATGGCTACACCTTC. This encodes CASSLDAGGTYGYTF.

V gene TRBV24-1 combines with J gene TRBJ2-3; tentative D call: TRBD1 (7 bases). CDR1 is KGHDR, CDR2 SFDVKD, per germline. The germline V and J ends were trimmed by 2 bases and 2 bases, with 16 bases remaining between them. The CDR3 extends over 17 amino acids. This CDR3 reads CATSDWGAGGTTDTQYF. The CDR3 DNA sequence: TGTGCCACCAGTGATTGGGGGGCAGGGGGGACCACAGATACGCAGTATTTT.

This chain uses TRBV29-1 with TRBJ1-4, with D tentatively TRBD1 (6 bases). There are 13 residues in the CDR3. Trimming cost V 4 bases and J 3 bases, with 9 bases left between them. Germline V gives CDR1 SQVTM, CDR2 ANQGSEA. CDR3 in amino acids: CSVVQGPNEKLFF. CDR3 in DNA: TGCAGCGTTGTGCAGGGGCCTAATGAAAAACTGTTTTTT.

The chain couples TRBV7-9 to TRBJ2-1, with TRBD2 as a possible D gene (5 bases). CDR3 length equals 15 residues. The V end lost 4 bases, the J end lost 4 bases, and 14 bases lay between the germline ends. Germline assignment: CDR1 SEHNR and CDR2 FQNEAQ (reference sequence). This CDR3 is CASSSGSALYNEQFF. DNA of the CDR3: TGTGCCAGCAGCTCGGGGTCCGCACTATACAATGAGCAGTTCTTC.

The chain uses TRBV4-2 and TRBJ1-2; 7 nucleotides match TRBD1. The V gene's germline CDR1 is LGHNA and CDR2 YNFKEQ. This CDR3 contains 14 residues. V was clipped by 0 bases and J by 6 bases; unmatched bases: 4. CDR3: CASSQDWGQHGYTF. In DNA, the CDR3 is TGTGCCAGCAGCCAAGATTGGGGACAGCATGGCTACACCTTC.

The chain uses TRBV24-1 and TRBJ2-2; D is undetermined. The length of the CDR3 is 12 residues. The V gene's germline CDR1 is KGHDR and CDR2 SFDVKD. V was shortened by 1 base and J by 4 bases, with 0 bases between the two germline ends. CDR3 bases: TGTGCCACCAGTGATTTCACCGGGGAGCTGTTTTTT. Translated: CATSDFTGELFF.